This TCR beta chain was documented in a study of Graves' ophthalmopathy and Graves' hyperthyroidism. This CDR3 comprises 16 residues. V was pared by 0 bases and J by 5 bases, with 16 bases between. Per the germline V gene, CDR1 is MNHEY and CDR2 is SVGEGT. Study findings and constraints: Clonotypes were expanded in thyroid at above 0.001 frequency, and most also appeared in blood. Ophthalmopathy versus stable hyperthyroidism: 13-signature model gave 87.88% sensitivity, roughly 81% specificity. The model predicted progression of ophthalmopathy with a sensitivity of 60% to 71%, and its specificity was approximately 77%.

As the template, RNA transcripts were used to amplify TCR beta CDR3 regions. Amplification began with first-round RT-PCR using HTBI primers, then second-round multiplex PCR was performed. TCRdb recomputed calls from the multiplex PCR reads with MiXCR, one row per CDR3 protein. The sample yields about 620,000 distinct CDR3 sequences, about 20% seen once. This clonotype was observed at least ten times. Antigen specificity is unknown. Recruitment covered hyperthyroidism patients aged 18 to 65 whose new diagnosis was of under 2 months' duration. Source material: peripheral blood. This receptor was obtained from a young woman with stable Graves' hyperthyroidism. Some clones in this sample may be carry-over from other donors' samples. This chain joins TRBV6-2 or TRBV6-3 and TRBJ2-5; D call uncertain. The CDR3 DNA sequence: TGTGCCAGCAGTTACTCGAGTTTGGCGGCTCGGGAGACCCAGTACTTC. Translating gives CASSYSSLAARETQYF.